The TCR beta chain under discussion was sequenced for a study of Graves' ophthalmopathy and Graves' hyperthyroidism. Findings of the study overall: Predictions made by the model for ophthalmopathy progression reached more than 55% sensitivity and almost 75% specificity.

The V gene's germline CDR1 is MNHNS and CDR2 SASEGT. The CDR3 is 13 amino acids. The V and J ends lost 4 bases and 5 bases, in that order; junction bases with no gene match: 1. The table lists this clonotype with many counts. What it recognizes is unknown. The sequenced template was RNA, covering the TCR beta CDR3 region. The first-round RT-PCR employed HTBI primers together with the Qiagen OneStep RT-PCR kit. A multiplex PCR was then performed as the second round. TCRdb analysed the multiplex PCR reads with MiXCR anew, one entry per CDR3 protein. This sample has about 550,000 distinct CDR3 sequences, with under 45% found just once.

The chain couples TRBV6-1 to TRBJ1-5, with 8 bases fitting TRBD1. The sequence was collected from an adult man with Graves' hyperthyroidism. Sequencing was carried out using peripheral blood or thyroid tissue (not recorded which). CDR3 in amino acids: CASSAQGDQPQHF. As DNA, the CDR3 is TGTGCCAGCAGTGCACAGGGGGATCAGCCCCAGCATTTT.